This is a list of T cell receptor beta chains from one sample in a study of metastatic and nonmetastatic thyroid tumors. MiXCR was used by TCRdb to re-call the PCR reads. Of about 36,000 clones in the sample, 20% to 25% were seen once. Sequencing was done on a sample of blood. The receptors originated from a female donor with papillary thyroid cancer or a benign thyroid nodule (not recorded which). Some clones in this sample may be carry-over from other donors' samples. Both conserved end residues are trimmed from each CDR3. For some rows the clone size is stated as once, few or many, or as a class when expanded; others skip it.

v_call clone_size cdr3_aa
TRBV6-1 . ASSEFRQDYQPQH
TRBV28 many ASSLKFTGIYEQY
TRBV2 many ASTEGGGYNEQF
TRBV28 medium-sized ASSAQGGVNTEAF
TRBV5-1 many ASSLDLGREEKLF
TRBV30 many AWRLTGNSPLH
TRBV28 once ASIFPLGLAGVGVSGETQY
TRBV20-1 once SAEGQAPNEKLF
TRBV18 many ASSPRQLDTQY
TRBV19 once ASSIAGGAVQPQH
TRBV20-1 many SARDSGGKLEAF
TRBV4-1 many ASSQVSLGAFSGNTIY
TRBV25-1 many ASSPSGTGTRVRTTQY
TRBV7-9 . ASSGRVNTESF
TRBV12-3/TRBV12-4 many ASKSDTTRSETQY
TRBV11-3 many ASSLRGDTAQETQY
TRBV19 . ASSASTGSLGYT
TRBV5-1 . ASSVGQGTNEKLF
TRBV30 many AWSGTSTDTQY